The rows below give T cell receptor beta chains drawn from one sample of a study of blood T cell repertoires in COVID-19. Generated by immunoSEQ multiplex PCR, the TCRdb table keeps only in-frame clones and is missing some. Here the sample spans under 400,000 clones, roughly 90% being singletons. The sequenced material came from peripheral blood. These receptors were collected from a woman under 40 with COVID-19, enrolled during active disease. CDR3s include the opening cysteine and the closing phenylalanine or tryptophan. Each record gives: J gene, clone size, V gene, D gene, CDR3 DNA, CDR3 protein. A D gene is named only where the DNA matches it firmly. Expanded clones are given a class, and other clones once, few, many or no size at all.

J: TRBJ2-5; size: many; V: TRBV11-2; D: NA; DNA: TGTGCCAGCAGCTTAGCTGCTCTGGGGGCACGGCAAGAGACCCAGTACTTC; CDR3: CASSLAALGARQETQYF
J: TRBJ1-1; size: NA; V: TRBV27; D: TRBD1; DNA: TGTGCCAGCAGTGACGGACAGGGGAACACTGAAGCTTTCTTT; CDR3: CASSDGQGNTEAFF
J: TRBJ2-5; size: once; V: TRBV15; D: TRBD2; DNA: TGTGCCACCGGACTAGACAGAAGACCTCAAGAGACCCAGTACTTC; CDR3: CATGLDRRPQETQYF
J: TRBJ1-2; size: NA; V: TRBV19; D: TRBD1; DNA: TGTGCCAGTAAGAACAGGGGATACTATGGCTACACCTTC; CDR3: CASKNRGYYGYTF
J: TRBJ1-2; size: NA; V: TRBV28; D: TRBD1; DNA: TGTGCCAGCAGACCGACAGGGATCAACTATGGCTACACCTTC; CDR3: CASRPTGINYGYTF
J: TRBJ2-7; size: NA; V: TRBV29-1; D: NA; DNA: TGCAGCTTCCGGACTAACTCCTACGAGCAGTACTTC; CDR3: CSFRTNSYEQYF
J: TRBJ1-1; size: NA; V: TRBV24-1; D: TRBD1; DNA: TGTGCCACCAGTGACACGACAGGGTCCACTGAAGCTTTCTTT; CDR3: CATSDTTGSTEAFF
J: TRBJ1-5; size: NA; V: TRBV6-6; D: NA; DNA: TGTGCCAGCAGTAACTCCCACATGAGCAATCAGCCCCAGCATTTT; CDR3: CASSNSHMSNQPQHF
J: TRBJ1-5; size: NA; V: TRBV30; D: NA; DNA: TGTGCCTGGAGTGTTCCTCAAAGGGGCCAGCCCCAGCATTTT; CDR3: CAWSVPQRGQPQHF
J: TRBJ2-3; size: NA; V: TRBV5-1; D: NA; DNA: TGCGCCAGCAGCTTGGAGGGACTCCCGGGAACAGATACGCAGTATTTT; CDR3: CASSLEGLPGTDTQYF
J: TRBJ1-4; size: NA; V: TRBV18; D: TRBD1; DNA: TGTGCCAGCTCACGTCGGACAGGGACAACTAATGAAAAACTGTTTTTT; CDR3: CASSRRTGTTNEKLFF
J: TRBJ1-2; size: NA; V: TRBV28; D: TRBD1; DNA: TGTGCCAGCAGTTTGGGACAGGGGGTCTATGGCTACACCTTC; CDR3: CASSLGQGVYGYTF
J: TRBJ1-2; size: NA; V: TRBV2; D: TRBD1; DNA: TGTGCCAGCAGTTATGCTACAGGGGGAGCTAACTATGGCTACACCTTC; CDR3: CASSYATGGANYGYTF
J: TRBJ1-1; size: once; V: TRBV5-6; D: NA; DNA: TGTGCCAGCAGCCCTGGACTGAGCACTGAAGCTTTCTTT; CDR3: CASSPGLSTEAFF
J: TRBJ1-3; size: NA; V: TRBV6-5; D: TRBD1; DNA: TGTGCCAGCAGCCCGGGACAGGGTATAGGAAACACCATATATTTT; CDR3: CASSPGQGIGNTIYF
J: TRBJ2-7; size: NA; V: TRBV30; D: TRBD2; DNA: TGTGCCTGGAGTCCACGACCCTGGACTAGCGGGTCGAGCTCCTACGAGCAGTACTTC; CDR3: CAWSPRPWTSGSSSYEQYF
J: TRBJ2-1; size: NA; V: TRBV7-3; D: NA; DNA: TGTGCCAGCTCGACAGGACCACCGGGGGAGCAGTTCTTC; CDR3: CASSTGPPGEQFF
J: TRBJ2-1; size: few; V: TRBV5-1; D: TRBD2; DNA: TGCGCCAGCAGCTTGGTGTCTAGCGGGAGTCGCAATGAGCAGTTCTTC; CDR3: CASSLVSSGSRNEQFF
J: TRBJ1-1; size: once; V: TRBV20-1; D: NA; DNA: TGCAGTGCTAGAGATCGAGTTGAAGCTTTCTTT; CDR3: CSARDRVEAFF
J: TRBJ1-2; size: once; V: TRBV5-4; D: NA; DNA: TGTGCCAGCAGAGGGATGGGGGGATATGGCTACACCTTC; CDR3: CASRGMGGYGYTF
J: TRBJ2-7; size: NA; V: TRBV5-1; D: TRBD1; DNA: TGCGCCAGCAGACTTGGACAGGGGCCGCTCTACGAGCAGTACTTC; CDR3: CASRLGQGPLYEQYF
J: TRBJ2-3; size: NA; V: TRBV13; D: TRBD2; DNA: TGTGCCAGCAGCTTAGGTGGGCTAGCGGGACCCACAGATACGCAGTATTTT; CDR3: CASSLGGLAGPTDTQYF
J: TRBJ2-5; size: NA; V: TRBV21-1; D: NA; DNA: TGTGCCAGCAGCAAATTTAACGAGACAGGGGAAGAGACCCAGTACTTC; CDR3: CASSKFNETGEETQYF
J: TRBJ2-5; size: NA; V: TRBV3-1/TRBV3-2; D: NA; DNA: TGTGCCAGCACCAAAAGTCCGGGGGACGGGGAGACCCAGTACTTC; CDR3: CASTKSPGDGETQYF
J: TRBJ1-5; size: NA; V: TRBV5-5; D: TRBD1; DNA: TGTGCCAGCAGCCTAAAGACAGGGGGCAACCAGCCCCAGCATTTT; CDR3: CASSLKTGGNQPQHF
J: TRBJ2-5; size: NA; V: TRBV30; D: NA; DNA: TGTGCCTGGAGTGTACTTATCAGGGATGAGACCCAGTACTTC; CDR3: CAWSVLIRDETQYF
J: TRBJ2-2; size: few; V: TRBV6-5; D: NA; DNA: TGTGCCAGCGGAGGGAACACCGGGGAGCTGTTTTTT; CDR3: CASGGNTGELFF
J: TRBJ1-3; size: NA; V: TRBV15; D: TRBD1; DNA: TGTGCCACCACTCAGGACAGGGTCTCTGGAAACACCATATATTTT; CDR3: CATTQDRVSGNTIYF
J: TRBJ2-1; size: NA; V: TRBV6-5; D: TRBD2; DNA: TGTGCCAGCACCCCGTGGACTAGCGGGAGTAATGAGCAGTTCTTC; CDR3: CASTPWTSGSNEQFF
J: TRBJ2-7; size: NA; V: TRBV5-1; D: NA; DNA: TGCGCCAGCAGCTCACAGGGTGCGTTGGACGAGCAGTACTTC; CDR3: CASSSQGALDEQYF
J: TRBJ2-5; size: NA; V: TRBV5-1; D: NA; DNA: TGCGCCAGCAGCTTGGGTGGAGGGACTCTAGAGACCCAGTACTTC; CDR3: CASSLGGGTLETQYF
J: TRBJ1-2; size: few; V: TRBV30; D: NA; DNA: TGTGCCTGGAGCGGGGTCACACCTACTAACTATGGCTACACCTTC; CDR3: CAWSGVTPTNYGYTF
J: TRBJ2-7; size: few; V: TRBV7-9; D: NA; DNA: TGTGCCAGCAGCTTAGGTACAGGTGCGTACGAGCAGTACTTC; CDR3: CASSLGTGAYEQYF
J: TRBJ2-7; size: NA; V: TRBV24-1; D: TRBD1; DNA: TGTGCCACCAGTGATTTGTGGGAAGGGACAGGGGGTGTTTACGAGCAGTACTTC; CDR3: CATSDLWEGTGGVYEQYF
J: TRBJ2-1; size: NA; V: TRBV5-6; D: NA; DNA: TGTGCCAGCAGCCTATCCGGGGGTGAGCAGTTCTTC; CDR3: CASSLSGGEQFF
J: TRBJ2-3; size: once; V: TRBV6-2/TRBV6-3; D: NA; DNA: TGTGCCAGCAGTTACAACCGGAGGGGAGCGAGTAGCACAGATACGCAGTATTTT; CDR3: CASSYNRRGASSTDTQYF
J: TRBJ1-2; size: NA; V: TRBV28; D: NA; DNA: TGTGCCAGCCGGCTGGACAGCGACTATGGCTACACCTTC; CDR3: CASRLDSDYGYTF
J: TRBJ1-2; size: NA; V: TRBV27; D: TRBD1; DNA: TGTGCCAGCAGTTCCGGACAGGGGGCCCACTATGGCTACACCTTC; CDR3: CASSSGQGAHYGYTF
J: TRBJ1-1; size: NA; V: TRBV5-4; D: NA; DNA: TGTGCCAGCAGCCCGGGGGTGAACACTGAAGCTTTCTTT; CDR3: CASSPGVNTEAFF
J: TRBJ2-3; size: once; V: TRBV5-1; D: NA; DNA: TGCGCCTCAACAAGGCTAGCGAGCACAGATACGCAGTATTTT; CDR3: CASTRLASTDTQYF
J: TRBJ2-5; size: NA; V: TRBV5-4; D: NA; DNA: TGTGCCAGCACCCTGGGGAGGAACCAAGAGACCCAGTACTTC; CDR3: CASTLGRNQETQYF
J: TRBJ2-7; size: NA; V: TRBV29-1; D: NA; DNA: TGCAGCGTCCGAGGGACAACCTACGAGCAGTACTTC; CDR3: CSVRGTTYEQYF
J: TRBJ1-2; size: NA; V: TRBV19; D: TRBD1; DNA: TGTGCCAGTAGTGCCCAGGGGGGTTATGACTATGGCTACACCTTC; CDR3: CASSAQGGYDYGYTF
J: TRBJ2-2; size: NA; V: TRBV6-5; D: NA; DNA: TGTGCCAGCAGTTCCAGGGGGGACGGGGAGCTGTTTTTT; CDR3: CASSSRGDGELFF
J: TRBJ2-2; size: NA; V: TRBV7-2; D: TRBD1; DNA: TGTGCCAGCAGCCCCAGGACAGGGAGTACGGGGGAGCTGTTTTTT; CDR3: CASSPRTGSTGELFF
J: TRBJ2-7; size: NA; V: TRBV7-8; D: TRBD1; DNA: TGTGCCAGCAGCCCAACAGGGGGGTATAACGAGCAGTACTTC; CDR3: CASSPTGGYNEQYF
J: TRBJ1-1; size: NA; V: TRBV6-1; D: NA; DNA: TGTGCCAGCAGTGAAGTTCAGGGAACTGAAGCTTTCTTT; CDR3: CASSEVQGTEAFF
J: TRBJ2-5; size: NA; V: TRBV7-9; D: NA; DNA: TGTGCCAGCAGCCCCGAGGTAGCGATGGAGACCCAGTACTTC; CDR3: CASSPEVAMETQYF
J: TRBJ2-7; size: NA; V: TRBV18; D: NA; DNA: TGTGCCAGCTCACCACCGTTAACAGGGAGTTCCTACGAGCAGTACTTC; CDR3: CASSPPLTGSSYEQYF
J: TRBJ2-6; size: NA; V: TRBV10-1; D: TRBD1; DNA: TGCGCCAGCAGTGAGCTAAGGGACAGGGGGGCCAACGTCCTGACTTTC; CDR3: CASSELRDRGANVLTF
J: TRBJ2-7; size: once; V: TRBV5-1; D: TRBD1; DNA: TGCGCCAGCAGCTTGGAGGGGGCGGTGGGAGAGCAGTACTTC; CDR3: CASSLEGAVGEQYF
J: TRBJ2-7; size: few; V: TRBV6-5; D: TRBD2; DNA: TGTGCCAGCAGCCGCCTAGCGGGAGTCGACGAGCAGTACTTC; CDR3: CASSRLAGVDEQYF
J: TRBJ2-3; size: NA; V: TRBV27; D: NA; DNA: TGTGCCAGCAGTTTATCCGCGGGGATGGGAAGTCTTACAGATACGCAGTATTTT; CDR3: CASSLSAGMGSLTDTQYF
J: TRBJ1-5; size: NA; V: TRBV7-8; D: NA; DNA: TGTGCCAGCAGCTTAGGAAGCCCCCGGGGTCAGCCCCAGCATTTT; CDR3: CASSLGSPRGQPQHF
J: TRBJ2-3; size: NA; V: TRBV9; D: TRBD1; DNA: TGTGCCAGCAGCTCCCAGGGGGTCACTACGCAGTATTTT; CDR3: CASSSQGVTTQYF
J: TRBJ2-3; size: once; V: TRBV15; D: TRBD2; DNA: TGTGCCACCAGCAAACCTCTAGCGGGAGGTTCAGATACGCAGTATTTT; CDR3: CATSKPLAGGSDTQYF
J: TRBJ1-1; size: NA; V: TRBV5-1; D: NA; DNA: TGCGCCAGCAGCTCACCAGGGACTGAAGCTTTCTTT; CDR3: CASSSPGTEAFF
J: TRBJ2-2; size: NA; V: TRBV19; D: NA; DNA: TGTGCCAGTAGTGACTGGGACACCGGGGAGCTGTTTTTT; CDR3: CASSDWDTGELFF
J: TRBJ1-5; size: NA; V: TRBV18; D: TRBD1; DNA: TGTGCCAGCTCACCACCCGGGACAGGGACTCAGCCCCAGCATTTT; CDR3: CASSPPGTGTQPQHF